This T cell receptor beta chain was captured in a study of blood T cell repertoires in COVID-19. Whole-study context: Acute-phase and convalescent COVID-19 samples originated in the United States, Italy and Spain. Sample material is recorded as cDNA or gDNA derived from T cells, B-cell-depleted T cells, or PBMCs.

Authors' data handling: For nucleated cells, counts were estimated from reference gene primer amplification. Method: immunoSEQ multiplex PCR; TCRdb's copy keeps in-frame clones and lacks some. V and J calls and clone size are those listed in that table; D and trimming were worked out from the DNA. This table holds 130,000 or so clones, roughly 90% found once. Followed over time, Seattle patients had been enrolled while infection was active. In germline, CDR1 is SGHNT, CDR2 YYREEE (reference sequence). This CDR3 has 17 amino acids. V shed 3 bases and J 0 bases; nucleotides not matched to a gene: 2. The material sequenced was peripheral blood. This chain uses TRBV5-4 with TRBJ2-2; 13 bases match TRBD2. The source is a man aged 60 to 69 with COVID-19, enrolled during active disease. The DNA of the CDR3 is TGTGCCAGCAGCTGGGGACTAGCGGGATCGAACACCGGGGAGCTGTTTTTT. Translated: CASSWGLAGSNTGELFF.